The source of this TCR beta chain is a study of T cell responses to AZD1222 COVID-19 vaccine. Second-dose intervals near 4 or 12 weeks were combined. CDR1 and CDR2 from the germline V gene are LNHDA and SQIVND (reference sequence). The CDR3 runs 13 residues. V lost 7 bases and J 4 bases, leaving 13 bases between the germline ends. Whole-study results and caveats: Repertoire sampling occurred only after the peak T cell response. Clonal diversity was possibly underestimated, and the donors were mostly white British, with more females.

Remarks on this clone: The antigen is not known.

Method: immunoSEQ multiplex PCR; TCRdb's copy keeps in-frame clones and lacks some. The table lists around 130,000 clones, about nine tenths of them singletons. The sample here was peripheral blood, taken 28 days after the second AZD1222 dose. The receptor's source is an adult who received the AZD1222 COVID-19 vaccine. The chain has TRBV19 and TRBJ1-2; D is perhaps TRBD1 (5 bases). The CDR3 sequence: CASTRDVSYGYTF. The DNA of the CDR3 is TGTGCCAGTACCAGGGACGTCAGCTATGGCTACACCTTC.